This is a list of T cell receptor beta chains from one sample in a study of T-cell reconstitution after alpha-beta-depleted transplantation in children. Using its own MiXCR run on the PCR reads, TCRdb lists one record per CDR3 protein. This repertoire shows roughly 400,000 distinct CDR3 sequences, 43% found once; its top ten account for approximately 25%. The specimen comprised PBMCs, sampled before TCRalphabeta/CD19-depleted stem cell transplant. The receptors originated from a girl under 10 years old with aplastic anemia, due to receive a stem cell transplant. CDR3s include the opening cysteine and the closing phenylalanine or tryptophan. The D gene is left open where the match is weak. Clone size is given for some rows only: seen once, a few or many times, or a class if the clone is expanded.

j_gene,v_gene,d_gene,abundance,CDR3aa,CDR3nt
TRBJ2-7,TRBV24-1,TRBD1,.,CATSDHRGIDEQYF,TGTGCCACCAGTGACCACAGGGGGATCGACGAGCAGTACTTC
TRBJ2-5,TRBV6-6,.,.,CASVGNTETQYF,TGTGCCAGCGTAGGGAACACGGAGACCCAGTACTTC
TRBJ1-6,TRBV20-1,TRBD1,few,CSASPTGPNSPLHF,TGCAGTGCAAGCCCGACAGGGCCCAATTCACCCCTCCACTTT
TRBJ1-2,TRBV20-1,.,.,CSARGRMEDYGYTF,TGCAGTGCTAGGGGCAGGATGGAGGACTATGGCTACACCTTC
TRBJ2-1,TRBV10-3,.,once,CAISESQSSYNEQFF,TGTGCCATCAGTGAGTCCCAGAGCTCCTACAATGAGCAGTTCTTC
TRBJ2-6,TRBV11-2,TRBD1,many,CASSLSDRGSNVLTF,TGTGCCAGCAGCTTGTCGGACAGGGGGTCCAACGTCCTGACTTTC
TRBJ1-5,TRBV10-3,.,.,CATNGDGGQPQHF,TGTGCCACGAATGGGGATGGGGGTCAGCCCCAGCATTTT
TRBJ2-1,TRBV7-9,.,.,CASSQTTGSSYNEQFF,TGTGCCAGCAGCCAGACGACCGGCAGCTCCTACAATGAGCAGTTCTTC
TRBJ2-1,TRBV6-5,TRBD2,many,CASSLGTSAYNEQFF,TGTGCCAGCAGTCTTGGAACTAGCGCTTACAATGAGCAGTTCTTC
TRBJ1-4,TRBV5-6,TRBD1,.,CASSLRGPNEKLFF,TGTGCCAGCAGCTTGAGGGGGCCCAATGAAAAACTGTTTTTT
TRBJ1-5,TRBV24-1,.,.,CATSAEAGPQHF,TGTGCCACCAGTGCGGAGGCCGGGCCCCAGCATTTT
TRBJ1-5,TRBV19,.,.,CASSPTAYSNQPQHF,TGTGCCAGTAGTCCGACCGCTTATAGCAATCAGCCCCAGCATTTT
TRBJ2-7,TRBV20-1,TRBD2,few,CSARTSGSQYEQYF,TGCAGTGCTCGGACTAGCGGGAGTCAATACGAGCAGTACTTC
TRBJ2-1,TRBV5-5,.,many,CASSLTSVRQFF,TGTGCCAGCAGCTTGACTTCGGTACGGCAGTTCTTC
TRBJ2-1,TRBV19,.,few,CASSASVTTLFGFF,TGTGCCAGTAGCGCAAGCGTCACTACCCTATTCGGGTTCTTC